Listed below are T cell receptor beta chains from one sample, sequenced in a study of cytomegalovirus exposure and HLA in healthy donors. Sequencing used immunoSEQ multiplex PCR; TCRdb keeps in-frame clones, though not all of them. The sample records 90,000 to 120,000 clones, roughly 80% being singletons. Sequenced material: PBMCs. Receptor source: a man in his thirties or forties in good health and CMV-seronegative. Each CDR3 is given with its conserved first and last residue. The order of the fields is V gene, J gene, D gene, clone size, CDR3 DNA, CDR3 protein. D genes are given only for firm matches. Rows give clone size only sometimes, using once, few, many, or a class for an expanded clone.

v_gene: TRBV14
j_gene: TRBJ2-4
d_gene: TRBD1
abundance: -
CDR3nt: TGTGCCAGCAGCCAAGATGGGGGACAGGGGTTGGTAGAAAACATTCAGTACTTC
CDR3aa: CASSQDGGQGLVENIQYF

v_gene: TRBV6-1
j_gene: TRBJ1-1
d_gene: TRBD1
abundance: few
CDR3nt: TGTGCCAGCAGAATGGGACAGGGGAACACTGAAGCTTTCTTT
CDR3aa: CASRMGQGNTEAFF

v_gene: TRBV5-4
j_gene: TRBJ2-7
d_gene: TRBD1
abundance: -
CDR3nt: TGTGCCAGCAGCTTGGAGACAGGGCTCCACGAGCAGTACTTC
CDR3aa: CASSLETGLHEQYF

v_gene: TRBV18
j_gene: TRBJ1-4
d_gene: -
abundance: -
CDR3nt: TGTGCCAGCTCACCAGACACAACTAATGAAAAACTGTTTTTT
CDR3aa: CASSPDTTNEKLFF

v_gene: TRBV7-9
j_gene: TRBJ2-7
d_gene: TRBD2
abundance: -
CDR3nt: TGTGCCAGCAGCTTAGCGGGCGGGAGAACCGCCGAGCAGTACTTC
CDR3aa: CASSLAGGRTAEQYF

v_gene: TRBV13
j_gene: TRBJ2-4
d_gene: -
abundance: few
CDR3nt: TGTGCCAGCACCTCCGGACGGGACAAAAACATTCAGTACTTC
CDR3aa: CASTSGRDKNIQYF

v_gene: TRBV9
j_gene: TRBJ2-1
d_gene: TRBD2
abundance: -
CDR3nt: TGTGCCAGCAGCGGTAGCGGGGGCGCATACAATGAGCAGTTCTTC
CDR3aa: CASSGSGGAYNEQFF

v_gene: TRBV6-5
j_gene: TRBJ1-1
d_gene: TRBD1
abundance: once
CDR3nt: TGTGCCGTCGTGGGGACAGGAGCTGAAGCTTTCTTT
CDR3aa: CAVVGTGAEAFF

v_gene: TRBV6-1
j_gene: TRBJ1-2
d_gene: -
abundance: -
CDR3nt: TGTGCCAGCAGTACAGGGTCTAAAGGGTATGGCTACACCTTC
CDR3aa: CASSTGSKGYGYTF

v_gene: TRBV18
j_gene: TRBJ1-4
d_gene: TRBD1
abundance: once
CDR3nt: TGTGCCAGCTCATTTCAAGACAGGGATGAAAAACTGTTTTTT
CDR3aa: CASSFQDRDEKLFF

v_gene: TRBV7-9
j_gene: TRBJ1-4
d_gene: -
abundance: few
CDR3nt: TGTGCCAGCAGTCAAGACGGGCGGAGGGATGAAAAACTGTTTTTT
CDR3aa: CASSQDGRRDEKLFF

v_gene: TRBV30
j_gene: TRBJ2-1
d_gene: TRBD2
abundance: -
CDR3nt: TGTGCCTGGAAACTAGCGGGGGGGAATGAGCAGTTCTTC
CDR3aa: CAWKLAGGNEQFF

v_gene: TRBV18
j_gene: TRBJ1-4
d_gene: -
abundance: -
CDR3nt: TGTGCCAGCTCGCAGACAGCAACTAATGAAAAACTGTTTTTT
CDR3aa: CASSQTATNEKLFF

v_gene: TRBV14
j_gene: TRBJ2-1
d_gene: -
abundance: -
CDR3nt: TGTGCCAGCAGTCTGGCCGGGGGGCCTGGGAATGAGCAGTTCTTC
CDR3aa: CASSLAGGPGNEQFF

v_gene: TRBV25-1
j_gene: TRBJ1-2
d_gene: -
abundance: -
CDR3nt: TGTGCCAGCAGTGAAGCTGGTACAGCTTCAAACTATGGCTACACCTTC
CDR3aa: CASSEAGTASNYGYTF

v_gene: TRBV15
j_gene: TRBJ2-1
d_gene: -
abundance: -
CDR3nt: TGTGCCACCAGCAGAGGGGTAGCACCCCATGAGCAGTTCTTC
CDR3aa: CATSRGVAPHEQFF

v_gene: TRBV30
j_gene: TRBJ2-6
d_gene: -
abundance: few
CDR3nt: TGTGCCTGGGGTCTACAGGCAGCACGGTCTTTC
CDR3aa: CAWGLQAARSF

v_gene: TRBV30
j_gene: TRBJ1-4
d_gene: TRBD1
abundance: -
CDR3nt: TGTGCCTGGAGTGAACAGGGGGCAGGGGAAAAACTGTTTTTT
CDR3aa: CAWSEQGAGEKLFF

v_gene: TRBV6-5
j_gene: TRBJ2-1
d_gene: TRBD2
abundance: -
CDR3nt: TGTGCCAGCAGTTACTTAGCGGGGGTGAATGAGCAGTTCTTC
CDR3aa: CASSYLAGVNEQFF

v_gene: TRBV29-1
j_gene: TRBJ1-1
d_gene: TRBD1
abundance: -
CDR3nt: TGCAGCGTCAGACAGGGTCCTGAAGCTTTCTTT
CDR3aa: CSVRQGPEAFF

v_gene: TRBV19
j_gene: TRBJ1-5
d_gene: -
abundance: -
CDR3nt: TGTGCCAGTAGTATGATTTGGGGGGGCAATCAGCCCCAGCATTTT
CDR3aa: CASSMIWGGNQPQHF

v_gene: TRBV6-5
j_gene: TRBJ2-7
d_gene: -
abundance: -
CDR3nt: TGTGCCAGCAGTTTCAAGACCAGGGACAAGCAGTACTTC
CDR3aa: CASSFKTRDKQYF

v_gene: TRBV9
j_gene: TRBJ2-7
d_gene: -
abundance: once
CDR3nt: TGTGCCAGCAGCGTAGAAGGAGAGCTACCGGGGGAGCAGTACTTC
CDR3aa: CASSVEGELPGEQYF

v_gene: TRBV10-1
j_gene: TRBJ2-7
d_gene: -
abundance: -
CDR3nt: TGCGCCAGCAGTCCGGACAGATCCTACGAGCAGTACTTC
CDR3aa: CASSPDRSYEQYF

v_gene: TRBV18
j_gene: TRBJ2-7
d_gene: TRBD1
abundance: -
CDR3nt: TGTGCCAGCTCACCACCGGGAGACAGGGGGACCGAGCAGTACTTC
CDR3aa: CASSPPGDRGTEQYF

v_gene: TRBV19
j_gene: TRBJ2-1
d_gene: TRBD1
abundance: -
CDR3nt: TGTGCCAGTAGTATCTCGGACAGGATAGGGCAGTTCTTC
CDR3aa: CASSISDRIGQFF